Below are 25 T cell receptor beta chains sequenced from a single sample in a study of blood T cell repertoires in COVID-19. Repertoires were generated with immunoSEQ multiplex PCR, while TCRdb's copy carries only in-frame clones and drops some. This table holds a few hundred thousand clones, 87% found once. Sequencing was carried out using PBMCs or T cells enriched from blood (not recorded which). The origin of the receptors is a woman in her thirties who had recovered from COVID-19.

The genes are TRBV6-4 and TRBJ2-1, with TRBD2 identical over 11 bases. The CDR3 spans 16 residues. Trimming cost V 4 bases and J 4 bases; bases outside gene matches: 6. CDR1 is MRHNA, CDR2 SNTAGT, per germline. The CDR3 DNA follows: TGTGCCAGCAGTGCGACTAGCGGGGCTCTGTACAATGAGCAGTTCTTC. Translated, it gives CASSATSGALYNEQFF.

The chain combines TRBV19 with TRBJ2-6; D is undetermined. The CDR3 covers 12 residues. Germline V CDR1 and CDR2: LNHDA, SQIVND (reference sequence). V shed 5 bases and J shed 3 bases, with 2 bases lying between them. DNA for the CDR3: TGTGCCAGTAGTCGTGGGGCCAACGTCCTGACTTTC. Amino acid sequence: CASSRGANVLTF.

The rearrangement joins TRBV7-9 to TRBJ1-1; D might be TRBD1 (5 bases). The V end was cut by 3 bases, the J end by 11 bases, with 13 bases between. The CDR3 contains 12 residues. CDR1 and CDR2 (germline): SEHNR, FQNEAQ (reference sequence). The CDR3 nucleotides are TGTGCCAGCAGCTTGGACTATGGGGCGGCTTTCTTT. It translates to CASSLDYGAAFF. The full variable domain, rest sourced from reference TRBV7-9 and TRBJ1-1, is DTGVSQNPRHKITKRGQNVTFRCDPISEHNRLYWYRQTLGQGPEFLTYFQNEAQLEKSRLLSDRFSAERPKGSFSTLEIQRTEQGDSAMYLCASSLDYGAAFFGQGTRLTVV.

The chain carries TRBV6-6 and TRBJ1-1, with 7 bases lining up with TRBD1. This CDR3 has 13 residues. With V trimmed by 4 bases and J by 5 bases, 4 bases remained unmatched. CDR1 and CDR2 from the germline V gene are MNHNY and SVGAGI (reference sequence). The DNA for the CDR3 is TGTGCCAGCAGTTCGACAGGGCGGACTGAAGCTTTCTTT. This sequence encodes CASSSTGRTEAFF.

V usage is TRBV21-1 and J usage is TRBJ1-5; the table's TRBD1 call for D was not verified on the DNA. TRBV21-1 is deemed a pseudogene. The CDR3 is 15 amino acids. CDR3 residues: CASSNETGGDQPQHF. DNA of the CDR3: TGTGCCAGCAGCAATGAAACAGGTGGGGATCAGCCCCAGCATTTT.

This clone was detected a few times. This chain connects TRBV2 to TRBJ1-1; D is unclear. V was pared by 7 bases and J by 5 bases, with 8 bases between. There are 11 residues in the CDR3. Germline V gene data show CDR1 as SNHLY and CDR2 as FYNNEI. The CDR3 loop is CASTRLTEAFF. The CDR3 nucleotides read TGTGCCAGCACCAGGTTGACTGAAGCTTTCTTT.

A few counts support this clone. V and J are TRBV6-8 and TRBJ1-5; no clear D gene. CDR3 length equals 14 residues. V was shortened by 6 bases and J by 5 bases, with 14 bases between the two germline ends. The germline CDR1 and CDR2 sequences are MNHGY and SAAAGT. CDR3 nucleotides: TGTGCCAGCAGCCCCCTAGGGAGGGATCAGCCCCAGCATTTT. Its translation: CASSPLGRDQPQHF.

The chain has TRBV30 and TRBJ1-2; D gene unclear. V lost 0 bases and J 2 bases, leaving 7 bases between the germline ends. This CDR3 region has 13 residues. CDR1 GTSNPN and CDR2 SVGIG come from the germline V gene (reference sequence). CDR3 nucleotides: TGTGCCTGGAGTGTAATGCAGAACTATGGCTACACCTTC. This gives the protein CAWSVMQNYGYTF. Together with reference TRBV30 and TRBJ1-2, the CDR3 gives the full variable domain: SQTIHQWPATLVQPVGSPLSLECTVEGTSNPNLYWYRQAAGRGLQLLFYSVGIGQISSEVPQNLSASRPQDRQFILSSKKLLLSDSGFYLCAWSVMQNYGYTFGSGTRLTVV.

The chain has TRBV30 and TRBJ1-6, with TRBD1 as a possible D gene (5 bases). The CDR3 covers 12 residues. Germline CDR1 GTSNPN, CDR2 SVGIG (reference sequence). V was pared by 7 bases and J by 7 bases, with 11 bases between. The CDR3 here is CASGGGNSPLHF. CDR3 DNA: TGTGCCTCCGGGGGGGGGAATTCACCCCTCCACTTT.

The gene calls are TRBV10-2 and TRBJ2-3; 11 bases map to TRBD1. This CDR3 is 15 amino acids long. Germline loops: CDR1 WSHSY, CDR2 SAAADI. Losses at the gene ends were 3 bases for V and 6 bases for J; bases not matched to a gene: 5. The CDR3 is CASSDGQGAGDTQYF. In DNA form, the CDR3 reads TGCGCCAGCAGTGATGGACAGGGGGCAGGGGATACGCAGTATTTT.

J is TRBJ2-7 and V is TRBV2, with 10 bases fitting TRBD2. Germline trimming cut 6 bases from V and 3 bases from J; bases unmatched to any gene: 8. In germline, CDR1 is SNHLY, CDR2 FYNNEI. The CDR3 is 15 residues long. CDR3 DNA: TGTGCCAGCAGACCTGAGCGGGGGGGTTACTACGAGCAGTACTTC. Translation gives CASRPERGGYYEQYF.

The chain employs TRBV20-1 and TRBJ1-5; D uncertain. The germline V and J ends were trimmed by 4 bases and 2 bases, with 12 bases remaining between them. The germline gives CDR1 DFQATT, CDR2 SNEGSKA (reference sequence). The CDR3 is 14 residues long. The CDR3 reads CSAIEPAGNQPQHF. The CDR3 region has the DNA TGCAGTGCTATTGAACCAGCGGGCAATCAGCCCCAGCATTTT.

This clone was counted many times. The chain uses TRBV7-9 and TRBJ2-3; D is perhaps TRBD1 (7 bases). Germline V gene lookup returns CDR1 SEHNR and CDR2 FQNEAQ (reference sequence). V gave up 2 bases and J gave up 5 bases, with 14 bases separating them. The CDR3 runs to 15 residues. The CDR3 DNA is TGTGCCAGCAGCTTACGGCAGGGGGGAGAAGATACGCAGTATTTT. This translates into CASSLRQGGEDTQYF.

This chain's CDR3 is CASSQTSGGPETQYF. In nucleotides, the CDR3 is TGTGCCAGTAGTCAGACTAGCGGGGGGCCAGAGACCCAGTACTTC. The chain combines TRBV19 with TRBJ2-5, with 13 bases that match TRBD2. The V gene's germline CDR1 is LNHDA and CDR2 SQIVND (reference sequence). This CDR3 contains 15 residues. Losses at the gene ends were 5 bases for V and 4 bases for J; bases not matched to a gene: 4.

The gene calls are TRBV4-3 and TRBJ2-3, with 10 bases identical to TRBD2. The V segment lost 3 bases and the J segment 3 bases; nucleotides outside the gene matches: 9. The CDR3 sequence is 17 residues long. Germline CDR1 is LGHNA and CDR2 is YSLEER. CDR3 protein: CASSQSPSGGLTDTQYF. CDR3 in DNA: TGCGCCAGCAGCCAGAGTCCTAGCGGGGGCTTAACAGATACGCAGTATTTT.

The V gene is TRBV20-1, the J gene TRBJ1-2; D is unclear. The V gene lost 6 bases and the J gene lost 8 bases, with 13 bases spanning the gap. CDR3 length: 11 residues. Germline V gives CDR1 DFQATT, CDR2 SNEGSKA (reference sequence). The CDR3 DNA sequence: TGCAGTGCCCGTGACAATTACGGCTACACCTTC. It codes for CSARDNYGYTF.

The chain has TRBV18 and TRBJ1-5, with 12 bases fitting TRBD1. The V and J ends lost 2 bases and 3 bases, in that order; junction bases with no gene match: 17. The germline CDR1 and CDR2 sequences are KGHSH and LQKENI. The CDR3 is made up of 21 amino acids. As DNA, the CDR3 is TGTGCCAGCTCACCAAGTAAGGGACAGGGGGCTCGTATTTCGCCCAATCAGCCCCAGCATTTT. This translates into CASSPSKGQGARISPNQPQHF.

This sequence joins TRBV6-5 and TRBJ2-3, with TRBD2 as a possible D gene (5 bases). V was clipped by 10 bases and J by 10 bases, with 18 bases between them. This CDR3 is 12 amino acids long. Germline V lookup: CDR1 MNHEY, CDR2 SVGAGI. The CDR3 DNA follows: TGTGCCACGGACTCGCCGACGGGTGCGCAGTATTTT. As protein: CATDSPTGAQYF.

To note about this clone: Other DNA sequences of this sample code for an identical CDR3. J is TRBJ1-1 and V is TRBV6-2 or TRBV6-3, with D maybe TRBD1 (5 bases). The germline V and J ends were trimmed by 5 bases and 6 bases, with 7 bases remaining between them. Germline V lookup: CDR1 MNHEY, CDR2 SVGEGT. The CDR3 runs 11 residues. CDR3 region: CASSQGAEAFF. Written as DNA, the CDR3 is TGTGCCAGCAGTCAAGGGGCTGAAGCTTTCTTT.

The chain employs TRBV15 and TRBJ2-7, with D maybe TRBD2 (6 bases). CDR3 size: 14 residues. The V end lost 0 bases, the J end lost 3 bases, and 9 bases lay between the germline ends. Per the germline V gene, CDR1 is LNHNV and CDR2 is YYDKDF (reference sequence). The CDR3 here is CATSRDLGSYEQYF. The CDR3 coding sequence is TGTGCCACCAGCAGAGATCTCGGGAGCTACGAGCAGTACTTC.

This clone was seen a single time. This chain links TRBV19 with TRBJ2-2; TRBD1 is a possible D gene (6 bases). The length of the CDR3 is 17 residues. Trimming removed 3 bases from V and 1 base from J, with 15 bases in between. CDR1 is LNHDA, CDR2 SQIVND, per germline (reference sequence). The CDR3 DNA reads as TGTGCCAGTAGTATGGCCCAGGGGCTCCGGAACACCGGGGAGCTGTTTTTT. Translation gives CASSMAQGLRNTGELFF. Supplemented by reference TRBV19 and TRBJ2-2, the full variable domain reads DGGITQSPKYLFRKEGQNVTLSCEQNLNHDAMYWYRQDPGQGLRLIYYSQIVNDFQKGDIAEGYSVSREKKESFPLTVTSAQKNPTAFYLCASSMAQGLRNTGELFFGEGSRLTVL.

This clone was seen only a few times. The V and J genes are TRBV6-5 and TRBJ1-1; 8 bases fit TRBD1. Germline V lookup: CDR1 MNHEY, CDR2 SVGAGI. The CDR3 has 10 residues. The J segment lost 11 bases and the V segment lost 8 bases, leaving 4 bases of the junction unmatched. CDR3 nucleotide sequence: TGTGCCAGCGGAAGACAGGGGGCTTTCTTT. Amino acids: CASGRQGAFF.

The sample holds one count of this clone. The J gene is TRBJ2-7, the V gene TRBV3-1 (or the pseudogene TRBV3-2); D remains ambiguous. The V end lost 0 bases, the J end lost 5 bases, and 5 bases lay between the germline ends. Germline V gene sequence: CDR1 LGHDT, CDR2 YNNKEL (reference sequence). The CDR3 sequence is 12 residues long. CDR3 sequence reads: CASSQDPNEQYF. CDR3 nucleotide sequence: TGTGCCAGCAGCCAAGATCCCAACGAGCAGTACTTC.

This chain links TRBV9 with TRBJ1-1; the D is unclear. In germline, CDR1 is SGDLS, CDR2 YYNGEE. The V gene lost 7 bases and the J gene lost 8 bases, with 9 bases spanning the gap. CDR3 length: 10 residues. DNA of the CDR3: TGTGCCAGCGGGCGCCCCGAAGCTTTCTTT. Translation gives CASGRPEAFF.

The chain employs TRBV2 and TRBJ1-5; TRBD1 might be the D (6 bases). V was trimmed by 7 bases and J by 4 bases, leaving 11 bases between them. Germline V CDR1 and CDR2: SNHLY, FYNNEI. The CDR3 has 13 residues. The CDR3 protein is CASIGDRNQPQHF. CDR3 nucleotides: TGTGCCAGCATCGGAGACAGGAATCAGCCCCAGCATTTT.